A selection of T cell receptor beta chains follows, all from one sample in a study of glioma-infiltrating T cells after dendritic cell vaccination. Sequencing was performed with immunoSEQ multiplex PCR; in TCRdb, only in-frame clones are kept and a portion is missing. Found here are just under 85,000 clones, around 90% of them singletons; the top ten hold roughly 3.1%. This material consisted of blood, taken before dendritic cell vaccination. Every receptor here comes from a human donor with glioblastoma. The CDR3 runs from the conserved cysteine through the conserved F or W. D genes are given only for firm matches. Clone size appears in some rows only: once, few, many, or a class for an expanded clone.

.	TRBV5-1	.	TRBJ1-4	CASSLSGGREKLFF	TGCGCCAGCAGCTTGAGCGGGGGGCGGGAAAAACTGTTTTTT
.	TRBV7-2	.	TRBJ2-5	CASSLSQGQTQYF	TGTGCCAGCAGCTTAAGCCAGGGTCAGACCCAGTACTTC
.	TRBV5-1	.	TRBJ1-3	CASSLDTGSGNTIYF	TGCGCCAGCAGCTTGGATACGGGCTCTGGAAACACCATATATTTT
once	TRBV18	.	TRBJ1-2	CASSPSGVDYGYTF	TGTGCCAGCTCACCCTCAGGGGTCGACTATGGCTACACCTTC
.	TRBV15	TRBD2	TRBJ2-3	CATSRPSGSSTDTQYF	TGTGCCACCAGCAGGCCTAGCGGGTCAAGCACAGATACGCAGTATTTT
.	TRBV28	.	TRBJ2-7	CASRTVYEQYF	TGTGCCAGTAGGACAGTCTACGAGCAGTACTTC
.	TRBV6-5	.	TRBJ2-5	CASSYREEETQYF	TGTGCCAGCAGTTACAGGGAGGAGGAGACCCAGTACTTC
.	TRBV9	TRBD1	TRBJ1-1	CASSVGDRGEAFF	TGTGCCAGCAGCGTAGGGGACAGGGGCGAAGCTTTCTTT
.	TRBV19	.	TRBJ1-2	CASIPDTGRRGYTF	TGTGCCAGTATCCCCGACACAGGGCGCCGTGGCTACACCTTC
.	TRBV9	.	TRBJ2-2	CASSSSRSWDTGELFF	TGTGCCAGCAGCTCCTCCCGGAGTTGGGACACCGGGGAGCTGTTTTTT
.	TRBV14	.	TRBJ1-1	CASSQDRAGEAFF	TGTGCCAGCAGCCAAGATCGGGCGGGCGAAGCTTTCTTT
.	TRBV2	.	TRBJ2-2	CASGMGSGELFF	TGTGCCAGCGGCATGGGCTCCGGGGAGCTGTTTTTT
.	TRBV7-2	.	TRBJ1-2	CASSLALGREGYGYTF	TGTGCCAGCAGCTTAGCGCTAGGACGGGAGGGTTATGGCTACACCTTC
.	TRBV19	TRBD1	TRBJ1-5	CASSAGQVQPQHF	TGTGCCAGTAGTGCCGGACAGGTCCAGCCCCAGCATTTT
.	TRBV9	.	TRBJ1-2	CASSVYGRDGYTF	TGTGCCAGCAGCGTTTACGGTCGTGATGGCTACACCTTC
.	TRBV5-1	TRBD1	TRBJ2-5	CASSPGNTPQGETQYF	TGCGCCAGCAGCCCGGGGAACACTCCACAGGGGGAGACCCAGTACTTC
.	TRBV5-1	.	TRBJ2-5	CASSGVLGGQETQYF	TGCGCCAGCAGCGGGGTCCTGGGAGGCCAAGAGACCCAGTACTTC
once	TRBV27	.	TRBJ1-2	CASSLSGGPRSGYTF	TGTGCCAGCAGTTTATCGGGGGGGCCCCGGTCGGGCTACACCTTC
.	TRBV28	.	TRBJ1-1	CASSLLGENTEAFF	TGTGCCAGCAGTTTATTAGGGGAGAACACTGAAGCTTTCTTT
.	TRBV5-1	.	TRBJ1-2	CASSPREGRGYTF	TGCGCCAGCAGCCCGAGGGAGGGCCGCGGCTACACCTTC
.	TRBV27	.	TRBJ1-1	CASSLSGLIGTEAFF	TGTGCCAGCAGTTTATCGGGCCTAATCGGCACTGAAGCTTTCTTT
.	TRBV4-2	TRBD2	TRBJ2-3	CASSQGFSGGLTDTQYF	TGTGCCAGCAGCCAAGGATTTAGCGGGGGGCTCACAGATACGCAGTATTTT
.	TRBV5-4	.	TRBJ1-4	CASSLAGGSTNEKLFF	TGTGCCAGCAGCTTGGCGGGAGGGAGCACTAATGAAAAACTGTTTTTT
.	TRBV2	.	TRBJ1-1	CASRGEVNTEAFF	TGTGCCAGCAGGGGGGAGGTGAACACTGAAGCTTTCTTT
.	TRBV19	TRBD1	TRBJ2-1	CASQPPGQGYNEQFF	TGTGCCAGTCAACCACCGGGACAGGGGTACAATGAGCAGTTCTTC
.	TRBV19	TRBD1	TRBJ1-1	CASSNRDREVAAFF	TGTGCCAGTAGTAACCGGGACAGGGAAGTGGCAGCTTTCTTT
.	TRBV2	.	TRBJ1-4	CASSRGPATNEKLFF	TGTGCCAGCAGCCGAGGTCCGGCAACTAATGAAAAACTGTTTTTT
.	TRBV11-3	TRBD1	TRBJ2-7	CASSRGQPYEQYF	TGTGCCAGCAGCCGGGGACAGCCCTACGAGCAGTACTTC
.	TRBV9	TRBD2	TRBJ2-1	CASTPQGGGKAPAYNEQFF	TGTGCCAGCACGCCCCAGGGCGGGGGAAAGGCTCCGGCCTACAATGAGCAGTTCTTC
.	TRBV19	.	TRBJ1-2	CASSSQGGGYTF	TGTGCCAGTAGTTCCCAGGGTGGAGGCTACACCTTC
.	TRBV6-1	TRBD1	TRBJ1-5	CASSFTGVSNQPQHF	TGTGCCAGCAGTTTTACAGGGGTTAGCAATCAGCCCCAGCATTTT
.	TRBV5-1	TRBD2	TRBJ2-1	CASSVSGASSYNEQFF	TGCGCCAGCAGCGTTAGCGGGGCAAGCTCCTACAATGAGCAGTTCTTC
.	TRBV6-6	.	TRBJ1-6	CASRPLGSRNSPLHF	TGTGCCAGCAGACCCCTGGGCTCCCGTAATTCCCCCCTCCACTTT
.	TRBV5-6	TRBD1	TRBJ1-6	CASSWGQLDNSPLHF	TGTGCCAGCAGCTGGGGACAGCTGGATAATTCACCCCTCCACTTT
.	TRBV2	TRBD2	TRBJ2-1	CASSEITSGSSEQFF	TGTGCCAGCAGTGAAATTACTAGCGGGAGTAGTGAGCAGTTCTTC
.	TRBV5-5	.	TRBJ1-4	CASSLDSGNEKLFF	TGTGCCAGCAGCCTGGACAGTGGTAATGAAAAACTGTTTTTT
.	TRBV30	TRBD2	TRBJ2-3	CAWSVGVGGLADTQYF	TGTGCCTGGAGTGTAGGGGTGGGAGGGTTGGCAGATACGCAGTATTTT
.	TRBV27	.	TRBJ2-2	CASSPQGRGELFF	TGTGCCAGCAGCCCACAGGGCCGAGGGGAGCTGTTTTTT
.	TRBV6-1	.	TRBJ1-4	CASSEMGIEEKLFF	TGTGCCAGCAGTGAAATGGGCATTGAGGAAAAACTGTTTTTT
.	TRBV5-1	TRBD1	TRBJ1-3	CASSLVQGASGNTIYF	TGCGCCAGCAGCTTGGTGCAGGGGGCCTCTGGAAACACCATATATTTT
few	TRBV7-9	TRBD1	TRBJ1-1	CASSPGQGWNTEAFF	TGTGCCAGCAGCCCAGGACAGGGGTGGAACACTGAAGCTTTCTTT
.	TRBV30	.	TRBJ2-7	CAWSADGLSYEQYF	TGTGCCTGGAGTGCAGATGGTCTCTCCTACGAGCAGTACTTC
few	TRBV19	.	TRBJ1-2	CASSITGSYGYTF	TGTGCCAGTAGTATCACAGGGTCTTATGGCTACACCTTC